This entry lists 4 T cell receptor beta chains sequenced from one sample in a study of blood T cells in healthy people across ages. Alongside a J-beta primer mix, a sample-barcoded 5' primer served in a second PCR lasting about 7 to 11 cycles. TCRdb passed the 5' RACE reads through MiXCR, listing each CDR3 protein once. The table records 800,000 or so distinct CDR3 sequences, 35% to 60% of them present only once. What was sequenced was blood. The receptors here all came from a man older than 75 in good health.

V and J are TRBV7-3 and TRBJ1-1, with TRBD1 as a possible D gene (5 bases). Trimming shortened V by 2 bases and J by 2 bases, and 12 bases separated the two germline ends. This CDR3 spans 15 amino acids. Germline V CDR1 and CDR2: SGHTA, FQGTGA. DNA for the CDR3: TGTGCCAGCAGCTTAGGGAGGGGAGAAAACACTGAAGCTTTCTTT. Its translation: CASSLGRGENTEAFF.

This chain joins TRBV4-2 and TRBJ2-1; 13 bases fit TRBD2. Germline-derived CDR1 and CDR2 are LGHNA and YNFKEQ. The CDR3 sequence is 18 residues long. V lost 5 bases and J lost 4; bases outside the gene matches: 11. The CDR3 coding sequence is TGTGCCAGCAGCGAAGGACTAGCGGGAGCCACGATTTACAATGAGCAGTTCTTC. This gives the protein CASSEGLAGATIYNEQFF.

J is TRBJ1-2 and V is TRBV12-3 or TRBV12-4; unclear D gene. The CDR3 contains 13 residues. The V end was cut by 5 bases, the J end by 5 bases, with 12 bases between. Written as DNA, the CDR3 is TGTGCCAGCAGTGTATCGGGGAGTTATGGCTACACCTTC. It yields the protein CASSVSGSYGYTF.

This chain connects TRBV12-3 or TRBV12-4 to TRBJ2-7, with 11 bases matching TRBD2. The CDR3 covers 17 residues. With 6 bases clipped from V and 7 bases from J, the junction kept 17 bases outside the gene matches. The CDR3 region has the DNA TGTGCCAGCAGCCCAACTAGCGGGAGCGCCAAAGTCGTTGAGCAGTACTTC. Translating it yields CASSPTSGSAKVVEQYF.